Following are 19 T cell receptor beta chains from one sample sequenced in a study of monozygotic twins with inflammatory bowel disease. TCRdb processed the 5' RACE reads again and assigns one entry to each CDR3 protein, with no DNA. The sample has some 160,000 distinct CDR3 sequences. Sequenced input: blood. These receptors originate from a human donor with ulcerative colitis or Crohn's disease, or a healthy co-twin of an affected twin (not recorded which).

The J gene is TRBJ2-7, the V gene TRBV5-1; lacking DNA, the TRBD1 call made by TCRdb goes unchecked. Germline CDR1 and CDR2: SGHRS and YFSETQ. The CDR3 length is 18 residues. The CDR3 sequence: CASSPGTGGLDNSYEQYF.

CDR3: CASGFPDRRAFF. The J gene is TRBJ1-1, the V gene TRBV12-5; TCRdb's assignment of TRBD1 cannot be checked, as there is no DNA. Germline CDR1 LGHNT, CDR2 FRNRAP. This CDR3 is built from 12 residues.

The chain recombines TRBV12-3 or TRBV12-4 with TRBJ2-3; the TRBD1 assignment by TCRdb is unverifiable without DNA. This CDR3 comprises 13 residues. CDR3 sequence reads: CASSQTGPDTQYF.

The chain combines TRBV24-1 with TRBJ2-1; absent DNA, TCRdb's TRBD1 call cannot be checked. The germline V gene has CDR1 KGHDR and CDR2 SFDVKD. CDR3 size: 16 residues. The CDR3 protein is CATSDQGQGHNNEQFF.

The chain couples TRBV7-2 to TRBJ2-1; TCRdb designates TRBD2, a call that cannot be tested without DNA. The CDR3 has 14 amino acids. Germline CDR1 SGHTA, CDR2 FQGNSA. The CDR3 reads CASSLETSASGQFF.

CDR3 loop: CASSPRLSDGYTF. The chain couples TRBV14 to TRBJ1-2. The CDR3 extends over 13 amino acids. The germline CDR1 and CDR2 sequences are SGHDN and FVKESK.

This chain joins TRBV18 and TRBJ2-2. This CDR3 has 12 amino acids. From germline, CDR1 is KGHSH and CDR2 LQKENI. CDR3 loop: CASSPLTGELFF.

The CDR3 loop is CASSLAGTGELFF. This chain links TRBV5-1 with TRBJ2-2. Germline V gives CDR1 SGHRS, CDR2 YFSETQ. CDR3 length: 13 amino acids.

The gene calls are TRBV27 and TRBJ2-2. This CDR3 has 16 amino acids. Germline CDR1 reads MNHEY; CDR2 reads SMNVEV (reference sequence). The CDR3 sequence: CASSRTRSLNTGELFF.

J is TRBJ2-1 and V is TRBV20-1; TCRdb calls TRBD2, which cannot be checked without DNA. In germline, CDR1 is DFQATT, CDR2 SNEGSKA (reference sequence). CDR3 size: 13 residues. The CDR3 sequence is CSATAGGYNEQFF.

The chain recombines TRBV7-6 with TRBJ1-4; TCRdb returns TRBD1, unconfirmable since there is no DNA. Germline CDR1 is SGHVS and CDR2 is FNYEAQ. The CDR3 contains 15 residues. CDR3 residues: CASSSSGAFREKLFF.

The rearrangement joins TRBV19 to TRBJ2-2. The CDR3 extends over 17 amino acids. Looked up from germline, CDR1 is LNHDA and CDR2 is SQIVND (reference sequence). The CDR3 is CASSIRSTLYNTGELFF.

The V call is TRBV24-1, the J call TRBJ2-4; without DNA, the TCRdb call of TRBD2 cannot be checked. The CDR3 covers 16 residues. CDR1 is KGHDR and CDR2 is SFDVKD in the germline V gene. The chain's CDR3 is CATSEAEGPPKNIQYF.

The CDR3 spells CASVAGITGELFF. This sequence joins TRBV12-3 or TRBV12-4 and TRBJ2-2; TCRdb's D call of TRBD2 is untestable without DNA. The CDR3 is made up of 13 amino acids.

The rearrangement joins TRBV4-2 to TRBJ1-1; the TRBD1 assignment by TCRdb is unverifiable without DNA. CDR1 and CDR2 (germline): LGHNA, YNFKEQ. The CDR3 loop spans 17 amino acids. CDR3 sequence reads: CASSPRGQGFGDTEAFF.

This chain joins TRBV6-1 and TRBJ2-1. The germline gives CDR1 MNHNS, CDR2 SASEGT. The CDR3 spans 15 residues. CDR3 in amino acids: CASSEAGGSYNEQFF.

The V call is TRBV3-1, the J call TRBJ1-6; the D gene TCRdb calls, TRBD1, cannot be checked with no DNA. Germline CDR1 is LGHDT and CDR2 is YNNKEL (reference sequence). CDR3 size: 15 residues. The CDR3 here is CASKLDNSWNSPLHF.

V gene TRBV24-1 combines with J gene TRBJ2-2; absent DNA, TCRdb's TRBD2 call cannot be checked. From germline, CDR1 is KGHDR and CDR2 SFDVKD. This CDR3 has 16 amino acids. CDR3 sequence reads: CATSEQPGQREGELFF.

The rearrangement joins TRBV12-3 or TRBV12-4 to TRBJ1-2. The CDR3 length is 14 residues. CDR3 in amino acids: CASSRGGGNYGYTF.